A selection of T cell receptor beta chains follows, all from one sample in a study of CD8 T cells in ankylosing spondylitis. TCRdb analysed the 5' RACE reads with MiXCR anew, one entry per CDR3 protein. This table holds 130,000 or so distinct CDR3 sequences, around 7% found once. The sample consisted of blood, either unsorted or a sorted T cell fraction (not recorded which). The receptors were sampled from a male donor with ankylosing spondylitis or in good health (not recorded which). The CDR3 runs from the conserved cysteine through the conserved F or W. The D gene is left open where the match is weak. The listing skips clone size in some rows; elsewhere it reads once, few, many or a size class.

v_call,clone_size,j_call,d_call,cdr3_aa,cdr3_nt
TRBV7-9,many,TRBJ2-1,NA,CASSPNSLSYNEQFF,TGTGCCAGCAGCCCTAACTCTCTCTCCTACAATGAGCAGTTCTTC
TRBV27,many,TRBJ2-7,TRBD2,CASSPGLAGLYF,TGTGCCAGCAGTCCGGGCCTAGCGGGATTGTACTTC
TRBV12-3/TRBV12-4,NA,TRBJ2-7,TRBD1,CASRVSTGTYEQYF,TGTGCCAGCAGGGTTTCGACAGGGACCTACGAGCAGTACTTC
TRBV20-1,many,TRBJ2-1,TRBD2,CSARDFQRGYNEQFF,TGCAGTGCTAGAGATTTCCAGCGGGGCTACAATGAGCAGTTCTTC
TRBV3-1,many,TRBJ2-3,NA,CASSQDSGGATDTQYF,TGTGCCAGCAGCCAAGACTCGGGCGGGGCCACAGATACGCAGTATTTT
TRBV12-3/TRBV12-4,few,TRBJ2-3,NA,CASSPWGDTQYF,TGTGCCAGCAGTCCATGGGGAGATACGCAGTATTTT
TRBV5-1,many,TRBJ2-7,NA,CASSSGYEQYF,TGCGCCAGCAGCTCAGGCTACGAGCAGTACTTC
TRBV11-2,NA,TRBJ2-7,NA,CASSLEGWEQYF,TGTGCCAGCAGCTTAGAGGGATGGGAGCAGTACTTC
TRBV4-1,many,TRBJ2-1,NA,CASSHPAGDEQFF,TGCGCCAGCAGCCACCCGGCCGGCGATGAGCAGTTCTTC
TRBV5-6,many,TRBJ2-3,NA,CASSLKRGWADTQYF,TGTGCCAGCAGCTTAAAGAGAGGTTGGGCAGATACGCAGTATTTT
TRBV20-1,many,TRBJ2-1,TRBD2,CSASGGTSGSPSYNEQFF,TGCAGTGCTAGTGGGGGGACTAGCGGGAGCCCCTCCTACAATGAGCAGTTCTTC
TRBV5-1,many,TRBJ2-5,TRBD1,CASSSDRGHVETQYF,TGCGCCAGCAGCTCCGACAGGGGGCACGTAGAGACCCAGTACTTC
TRBV5-4,many,TRBJ1-1,NA,CASSSPQGNTEAFF,TGTGCCAGCAGCTCTCCACAGGGGAACACTGAAGCTTTCTTT
TRBV7-2,many,TRBJ2-7,NA,CASSLPSDLEQYF,TGTGCCAGCAGCCTCCCCAGCGATCTCGAGCAGTACTTC
TRBV30,many,TRBJ2-3,NA,CAWKAADTQYF,TGTGCCTGGAAAGCGGCAGATACGCAGTATTTT
TRBV28,many,TRBJ2-3,NA,CASSSGKVFTDTQYF,TGTGCCAGCAGTTCGGGGAAGGTGTTCACAGATACGCAGTATTTT
TRBV7-9,many,TRBJ1-2,NA,CASSPGSGHGYGYTF,TGTGCCAGCAGCCCCGGGTCAGGGCACGGCTATGGCTACACCTTC
TRBV2,many,TRBJ2-1,TRBD1,CASRGTGEKAYNEQFF,TGTGCCAGCAGAGGAACAGGGGAAAAAGCCTACAATGAGCAGTTCTTC
TRBV19,many,TRBJ1-1,NA,CASCDGQTNTEAFF,TGTGCCAGTTGCGACGGACAGACGAACACTGAAGCTTTCTTT
TRBV5-1,many,TRBJ2-1,TRBD2,CASSTGRGLYNEQFF,TGCGCCAGCAGCACGGGGAGGGGACTATACAATGAGCAGTTCTTC
TRBV5-1,many,TRBJ2-3,TRBD1,CASSPDRGHTDTQYF,TGCGCCAGCAGCCCGGACAGGGGCCACACAGATACGCAGTATTTT
TRBV27,many,TRBJ1-1,TRBD1,CASRRQGAYGEAFF,TGTGCCAGCAGACGACAGGGGGCTTATGGTGAAGCTTTCTTT
TRBV5-1,many,TRBJ1-2,NA,CASSSEAGYGYTF,TGCGCCAGCAGCTCGGAGGCAGGGTATGGCTACACCTTC
TRBV5-6,many,TRBJ2-3,NA,CASSLFRGDTQYF,TGTGCCAGCAGCTTGTTCCGGGGAGATACGCAGTATTTT
TRBV20-1,many,TRBJ1-1,NA,CSARDEAGARTEAFF,TGCAGTGCTAGAGATGAGGCAGGGGCGCGGACTGAAGCTTTCTTT
TRBV10-3,many,TRBJ2-5,TRBD1,CAISGQDQETQYF,TGTGCCATCAGCGGACAGGACCAAGAGACCCAGTACTTC
TRBV28,many,TRBJ2-7,TRBD2,CASSRTSGSYEQYF,TGTGCCAGCAGCAGGACTAGCGGGAGTTACGAGCAGTACTTC
TRBV5-6,many,TRBJ2-7,TRBD1,CASSWGTVNEQYF,TGTGCCAGCAGCTGGGGGACAGTCAACGAGCAGTACTTC
TRBV12-3/TRBV12-4,many,TRBJ2-1,TRBD2,CASSRGLAGDEQFF,TGTGCCAGCAGTCGGGGGCTAGCGGGCGATGAGCAGTTCTTC
TRBV20-1,many,TRBJ2-7,TRBD2,CSARASGIHYEQYF,TGCAGTGCTAGGGCTAGCGGGATACACTACGAGCAGTACTTC